This entry lists 16 T cell receptor beta chains sequenced from one sample in a study of cytomegalovirus exposure and HLA in healthy donors. This PCR relied on a set of 60 Vbeta primers and 13 Jbeta primers. Assay used: immunoSEQ multiplex PCR; TCRdb lists only in-frame clones, some missing. The top ten clones hold 2.6% of a sample with over 200,000 clones, approximately 70% of them seen once. Specimen: PBMCs. The receptors come from a man aged 40-55 years in good health and CMV-seropositive.

Concerning this clone: A junction boundary mismatches the germline segment, possibly from a read error. The chain employs TRBV2 and TRBJ2-4; a weak D match, TRBD2 (7 bases). CDR1 and CDR2 (germline): SNHLY, FYNNEI. The CDR3 length is 9 residues. The CDR3 loop is CASSPGGLF. CDR3 DNA sequence: TGTGCCAGCTCCCCGGGGGGCCTCTTC. Together with reference TRBV2 and TRBJ2-4, the CDR3 gives the full variable domain: EPEVTQTPSHQVTQMGQEVILRCVPISNHLYFYWYRQILGQKVEFLVSFYNNEISEKSEIFDDQFSVERPDGSNFTLKIRSTKLEDSAMYFCASSPGGLFGAGTRLSVL.

The sample holds a few counts of this clone. The chain joins TRBV6-6 to TRBJ2-5; a possible D gene is TRBD2 (7 bases). Trimming cost V 5 bases and J 4 bases, with 14 bases left between them. This CDR3 spans 14 amino acids. Germline CDR1 MNHNY, CDR2 SVGAGI (reference sequence). The CDR3 DNA reads as TGTGCCAGCAGTCCGGGGGGCCGGGCAGAGACCCAGTACTTC. Translated, it gives CASSPGGRAETQYF.

Sample share makes this clone medium-sized. J is TRBJ2-1 and V is TRBV5-1, with 13 nucleotides matching TRBD2. Germline V gene sequence: CDR1 SGHRS, CDR2 YFSETQ. The CDR3 covers 15 residues. Trimming cost V 3 bases and J 5 bases; bases outside gene matches: 2. CDR3 residues: CASSSLAGGHNEQFF. Written as DNA, the CDR3 is TGCGCCAGCAGCTCACTAGCGGGGGGGCACAATGAGCAGTTCTTC.

J is TRBJ1-6 and V is TRBV5-1; 11 nucleotides align to TRBD1. This CDR3 comprises 17 residues. From germline, CDR1 is SGHRS and CDR2 YFSETQ. Trimming removed 3 bases from V and 6 bases from J; junction bases left unmatched: 8. This CDR3 reads CASSSGVGTGGNSPLHF. The CDR3 nucleotides read TGCGCCAGCAGCTCTGGCGTGGGGACAGGGGGTAATTCACCCCTCCACTTT. The variable domain in full, with the rest retrieved from reference TRBV5-1 and TRBJ1-6, is KAGVTQTPRYLIKTRGQQVTLSCSPISGHRSVSWYQQTPGQGLQFLFEYFSETQRNKGNFPGRFSGRQFSNSRSEMNVSTLELGDSALYLCASSSGVGTGGNSPLHFGNGTRLTVT.

J is TRBJ2-5 and V is TRBV5-1; TRBD2 matches 14 bases. This CDR3 has 16 amino acids. CDR1 and CDR2 from the germline V gene are SGHRS and YFSETQ. V was pared by 4 bases and J by 5 bases, with 7 bases of the junction left unmatched. This CDR3 reads CASSVAGTSGGETQYF. CDR3 DNA: TGCGCCAGCAGCGTGGCGGGGACTAGCGGGGGTGAGACCCAGTACTTC.

The count of this clone is one. The V and J genes are TRBV13 and TRBJ1-6; maybe TRBD1 (6 bases). CDR1 and CDR2 (germline): PRHDT, FYEKMQ (reference sequence). This CDR3 has 15 amino acids. V lost 7 bases to trimming and J lost 1 base, with 11 bases between them. The CDR3 loop is CASTLTGSYNSPLHF. The CDR3 DNA reads TGTGCCAGCACCCTTACAGGGTCCTATAATTCACCCCTCCACTTT.

This chain links TRBV28 with TRBJ2-7, with D perhaps TRBD1 (7 bases). Germline V CDR1 and CDR2: MDHEN, SYDVKM. The length of the CDR3 is 15 residues. Trimming took off 7 bases at V and 4 bases at J, with 20 bases between the two ends. The CDR3 region has the DNA TGTGCCAGCACGGGGGCCGGGACAGAGATTTACGAGCAGTACTTC. It translates to CASTGAGTEIYEQYF. Drawing the rest from reference TRBV28 and TRBJ2-7, the complete variable domain is DVKVTQSSRYLVKRTGEKVFLECVQDMDHENMFWYRQDPGLGLRLIYFSYDVKMKEKGDIPEGYSVSREKKERFSLILESASTNQTSMYLCASTGAGTEIYEQYFGPGTRLTVT.

V gene TRBV10-3 combines with J gene TRBJ2-3; 8 bases map to TRBD2. Germline V gene data show CDR1 as ENHRY and CDR2 as SYGVKD. The CDR3 is made up of 17 amino acids. The V segment lost 0 bases and the J segment 4 bases; nucleotides outside the gene matches: 9. CDR3 sequence (DNA): TGTGCCATCAGTGAGTCGGGACTAGGGGTCCACCCAGATACGCAGTATTTT. This codes for CAISESGLGVHPDTQYF.

The rearrangement joins TRBV19 to TRBJ1-5, with TRBD1 matching 7 bases. V lost 1 base to trimming and J lost 5 bases; unmatched junction nucleotides: 2. The CDR3 length is 14 residues. From germline, CDR1 is LNHDA and CDR2 SQIVND (reference sequence). CDR3 loop: CASSIGTGYQPQHF. The DNA of the CDR3 is TGTGCCAGTAGTATAGGGACAGGCTATCAGCCCCAGCATTTT. Using reference TRBV19 and TRBJ1-5 for the parts outside the CDR3, the full variable domain is DGGITQSPKYLFRKEGQNVTLSCEQNLNHDAMYWYRQDPGQGLRLIYYSQIVNDFQKGDIAEGYSVSREKKESFPLTVTSAQKNPTAFYLCASSIGTGYQPQHFGDGTRLSIL.

The chain combines TRBV6-4 with TRBJ2-5; 8 bases fit TRBD1. This CDR3 is built from 13 residues. Germline V gene lookup returns CDR1 MRHNA and CDR2 SNTAGT. Losses at the gene ends were 5 bases for V and 4 bases for J; bases not matched to a gene: 3. CDR3 residues: CASSLQGGETQYF. The CDR3 coding sequence is TGTGCCAGCAGTCTACAGGGGGGAGAGACCCAGTACTTC.

The gene calls are TRBV18 and TRBJ1-4; tentative D call: TRBD1 (5 bases). With 5 bases removed from V and 0 bases from J, the gap between germline ends came to 10 bases. CDR1 is KGHSH and CDR2 is LQKENI in the germline V gene. The CDR3 runs to 15 residues. CDR3 nucleotides: TGTGCCAGCTCAGATCAGGGTTCAACTAATGAAAAACTGTTTTTT. Its translation is CASSDQGSTNEKLFF. The complete variable domain, with remaining parts taken from reference TRBV18 and TRBJ1-4, reads NAGVMQNPRHLVRRRGQEARLRCSPMKGHSHVYWYRQLPEEGLKFMVYLQKENIIDESGMPKERFSAEFPKEGPSILRIQQVVRGDSAAYFCASSDQGSTNEKLFFGSGTQLSVL.

The table lists this clone with a few counts. The chain uses TRBV4-3 and TRBJ1-1; possible D gene TRBD1, 6 bases. Germline values: CDR1 LGHNA, CDR2 YSLEER. V lost 1 base and J lost 7, with 10 bases in between. The CDR3 is 13 amino acids. DNA of the CDR3: TGCGCCAGCAGCCAAGGCAGGGGAATTGAAGCTTTCTTT. Its translation is CASSQGRGIEAFF.

This clone was seen a handful of times. The chain is built from TRBV14 and TRBJ2-7; 10 bases match TRBD2. Per the germline V gene, CDR1 is SGHDN and CDR2 is FVKESK. The CDR3 consists of 16 residues. Trimming cost V 1 base and J 1 base; bases outside gene matches: 4. CDR3 amino acids: CASSQVGLAVSYEQYF. CDR3 sequence (DNA): TGTGCCAGCAGCCAAGTTGGACTAGCGGTTTCCTACGAGCAGTACTTC.

The CDR3 nucleotides are TGCGCCAGCAGCCAAGATTCAGGGGGACCGACCCGGGCCCAGCATTTT. Its protein product is CASSQDSGGPTRAQHF. This chain uses TRBV4-1 with TRBJ1-5; TRBD1 matches at 7 bases. Germline values: CDR1 MGHRA, CDR2 YSYEKL. Germline trimming cut 0 bases from V and 11 bases from J; bases unmatched to any gene: 13. This CDR3 region has 16 residues.

The chain recombines TRBV21-1 with TRBJ1-2; TRBD1, the table's D call, lacks a check against the DNA. TRBV21-1 counts as a pseudogene. CDR3 length equals 14 residues. The CDR3 is CASRRGTLNYGYTF. CDR3 sequence (DNA): TGTGCCAGCAGAAGGGGTACCCTTAACTATGGCTACACCTTC.

A few counts support this clone. The chain has TRBV5-8 and TRBJ1-5, with unresolved D. Between the trimmed V and J ends, which lost 4 bases and 4 bases, there was a span of 15 bases. The CDR3 length is 15 residues. Germline V gene lookup returns CDR1 SGHTS and CDR2 YDEGEE. The CDR3, as DNA: TGTGCCAGCAGCCCCACCATCAACCGGAATCAGCCCCAGCATTTT. The encoded protein is CASSPTINRNQPQHF.